This TCR beta chain originates from a study of technical replicates of blood from a few donors listed by TCRdb under 2017. Points on this clone: Its antigen remains unidentified. Base qualities are not at hand, and no much larger clone is one base apart.

Library preparation was by the immunoSEQ multiplex PCR assay. Held by TCRdb, this immuneACCESS table contains in-frame sequences only and omits some clones. Under half of the omission traces to an unresolved V gene where checked; the cause of the rest is unknown. This sample has 85,000 to 100,000 clones in its table, and about 95% of those were observed once. About 0.19% of the sample goes to the ten largest clones. The V end loses 0 bases and the J end loses 6 bases, and a stretch of 6 bases separates them. The germline V gene (reference sequence) gives CDR1 as SGHKS and CDR2 as YYEKEE. The CDR3 goes from the cysteine to the phenylalanine over 12 residues. Left in the record is the CDR3 DNA by itself, 36 bases read in frame from the first base.

The chain joins TRBV5-5 to TRBJ1-2; the D gene is perhaps TRBD1, from 5 matching bases. This receptor was taken from a human donor in good health. Material: T cells isolated from PBMCs. This receptor has the CDR3 CASSLAGHGYTF. Here is the DNA: TGTGCCAGCAGCTTGGCAGGGCATGGCTACACCTTC.